The source of this T cell receptor (beta chain) is a study of blood T cell repertoires in COVID-19. About the study: Samples of COVID-19 (acute and convalescent) were obtained from the United States, Italy and Spain.

As processed by the authors: Estimates of nucleated cell counts were drawn from the amplification of reference gene primers. Sequenced by immunoSEQ multiplex PCR; TCRdb stores in-frame clones only, minus some. V and J calls and clone size are given by that table; D and trimming were obtained from the DNA. This table holds under 130,000 clones, around 88% found once. Germline lookup yields CDR1 LGHNA and CDR2 YSLEER. This CDR3 has 17 amino acids. After removal of 0 bases from V and 8 bases from J, the junction contained 11 bases not matched to a gene. The TCR sequence derives from a human donor in a cohort sampled during active COVID-19. The rearrangement uses TRBV4-3 and TRBJ2-1, with 9 bases that match TRBD2. Sequenced: peripheral blood. This CDR3 reads CASSQDRAGGPVDEQFF. DNA for the CDR3: TGCGCCAGCAGCCAAGACCGGGCGGGAGGGCCGGTGGATGAGCAGTTCTTC.